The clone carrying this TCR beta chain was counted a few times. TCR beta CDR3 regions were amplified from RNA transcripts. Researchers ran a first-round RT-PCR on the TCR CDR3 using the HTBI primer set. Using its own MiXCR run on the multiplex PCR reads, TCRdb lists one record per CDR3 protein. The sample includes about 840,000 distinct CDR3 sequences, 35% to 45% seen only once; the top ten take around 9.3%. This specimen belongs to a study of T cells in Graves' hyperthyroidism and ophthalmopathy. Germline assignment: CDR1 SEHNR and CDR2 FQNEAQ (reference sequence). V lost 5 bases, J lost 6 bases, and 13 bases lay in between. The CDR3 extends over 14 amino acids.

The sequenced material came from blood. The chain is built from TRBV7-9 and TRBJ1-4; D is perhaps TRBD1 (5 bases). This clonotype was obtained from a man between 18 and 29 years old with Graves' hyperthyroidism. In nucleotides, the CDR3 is TGTGCCAGCAGCGCAGGACGGGGCGATGAAAAACTGTTTTTT. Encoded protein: CASSAGRGDEKLFF.